The 27 T cell receptor beta chains below all came from one sample that was sequenced in a study of T cells in Graves' hyperthyroidism and ophthalmopathy. Amplification targeted TCR beta CDR3 regions from RNA transcripts. The HTBI primer set served for first-round RT-PCR of the TCR CDR3. One entry per CDR3 protein results from TCRdb running MiXCR on the multiplex PCR reads. The sample contains approximately 610,000 distinct CDR3 sequences, approximately 15% of which appear only once. Sequenced material: blood. The receptors come from a woman between 18 and 29 years old with Graves' hyperthyroidism.

This clonotype showed up many times. The CDR3 nucleotides read TGTGCCAGCAGTTTATCCCCTACACGGAACAATGAGCAGTTCTTC. Translating gives CASSLSPTRNNEQFF. The chain is built from TRBV28 and TRBJ2-1; no reliable D call. Trimming left V 1 base short and J 5 bases short, with 12 bases between. This CDR3 comprises 15 residues. CDR1 MDHEN and CDR2 SYDVKM come from the germline V gene.

The chain uses TRBV20-1 and TRBJ2-1; D perhaps matches TRBD2 (5 bases). This CDR3 has 13 residues. With 4 bases removed from V and 7 bases from J, the gap between germline ends came to 14 bases. Germline V gives CDR1 DFQATT, CDR2 SNEGSKA (reference sequence). DNA for the CDR3: TGCAGTGCTAATCCTGGGGAGATTAATGAGCAGTTCTTC. The encoded protein is CSANPGEINEQFF.

This clonotype was found many times. CDR3 residues: CASSLAGVQETQYF. The CDR3 bases are TGTGCCAGCAGCTTAGCGGGGGTTCAAGAGACCCAGTACTTC. The chain links TRBV7-9 to TRBJ2-5; either TRBD1 or TRBD2 may fit D (5 bases each). The germline V and J ends were trimmed by 0 bases and 2 bases, with 7 bases remaining between them. The CDR3 is 14 amino acids. Per germline, CDR1 SEHNR and CDR2 FQNEAQ (reference sequence).

This clonotype was observed a handful of times. Just one base apart from a much larger clone, this may be a read error. The J gene is TRBJ1-1, the V gene TRBV3-1; D uncertain. Germline CDR1 and CDR2: LGHDT and YNNKEL (reference sequence). The CDR3 consists of 14 residues. CDR3 in amino acids: CASSQDPVNTEALF. CDR3 nucleotide sequence: TGTGCCAGCAGCCAAGACCCCGTAAACACTGAAGCTCTCTTT.

This clonotype was observed a handful of times. The genes are TRBV5-1 and TRBJ2-3; 12 positions match TRBD2. The CDR3 is 19 amino acids. Trimming removed 2 bases from V and 0 bases from J; junction bases left unmatched: 10. Germline V gives CDR1 SGHRS, CDR2 YFSETQ. The CDR3 region has the DNA TGCGCCAGCAGCTTTTCTTCTAGCGGGAGGGCCGTGAGCACAGATACGCAGTATTTT. Amino acid sequence: CASSFSSSGRAVSTDTQYF.

This clonotype was counted many times. The chain is built from TRBV7-2 and TRBJ2-1; TRBD2 is a possible D gene (7 bases). Trimming took 5 bases from V and 4 from J, leaving 15 bases between them. CDR3 size: 15 residues. The germline V gene has CDR1 SGHTA and CDR2 FQGNSA. The CDR3 is CASSLGGATYNEQFF. In nucleotides, the CDR3 is TGTGCCAGCAGCCTAGGGGGGGCCACGTACAATGAGCAGTTCTTC. Filled out from reference TRBV7-2 and TRBJ2-1, the complete variable domain reads GAGVSQSPSNKVTEKGKDVELRCDPISGHTALYWYRQSLGQGLEFLIYFQGNSAPDKSGLPSDRFSAERTGGSVSTLTIQRTQQEDSAVYLCASSLGGATYNEQFFGPGTRLTVL.

This clonotype was seen at least ten times. The chain recombines TRBV6-1 with TRBJ2-1; unclear D gene. Trimming took 1 base from V and 12 from J, leaving 13 bases between them. CDR1 MNHNS and CDR2 SASEGT come from the germline V gene. The CDR3 is 13 amino acids. The CDR3 here is CASSEEGRRPQFF. In DNA, the CDR3 is TGTGCCAGCAGTGAAGAAGGAAGGCGGCCGCAGTTCTTC.

The chain combines TRBV7-2 with TRBJ2-7, with D perhaps TRBD1 (6 bases). V lost 3 bases and J 2 bases, leaving 14 bases between the germline ends. CDR1 SGHTA and CDR2 FQGNSA come from the germline V gene. This CDR3 comprises 15 residues. CDR3 DNA: TGTGCCAGCAGCTTGAGCGCCCAGGGGCCCTACGAGCAGTACTTC. It translates to CASSLSAQGPYEQYF.

The J gene is TRBJ1-3, the V gene TRBV2, with no clear D. There are 16 residues in the CDR3. Germline V gives CDR1 SNHLY, CDR2 FYNNEI. V was cut by 5 bases and J by 0 bases, with 14 bases left in between. The CDR3 DNA reads TGTGCCAGCAGTTCAACTATACTTAGCTCTGGAAACACCATATATTTT. Translating it yields CASSSTILSSGNTIYF.

This clonotype was detected ten times or more. The chain joins TRBV3-1 to TRBJ2-5; TRBD1 agrees at 8 bases. V was clipped by 1 base and J by 5 bases; unmatched bases: 3. The CDR3 runs 14 residues. The germline V gene encodes CDR1 LGHDT and CDR2 YNNKEL (reference sequence). The CDR3 DNA sequence: TGTGCCAGCAGCCAAGGACAGGGGCGTGAGACCCAGTACTTC. The encoded protein is CASSQGQGRETQYF.

The chain has TRBV2 and TRBJ2-7; no definite D call. With 4 bases removed from V and 5 bases from J, the gap between germline ends came to 6 bases. The CDR3 contains 11 residues. Germline CDR1 is SNHLY and CDR2 is FYNNEI. CDR3 bases: TGTGCCAGCAGTGGAGTAGACGAGCAGTACTTC. This encodes CASSGVDEQYF. The whole variable domain, remainder taken from reference TRBV2 and TRBJ2-7, is EPEVTQTPSHQVTQMGQEVILRCVPISNHLYFYWYRQILGQKVEFLVSFYNNEISEKSEIFDDQFSVERPDGSNFTLKIRSTKLEDSAMYFCASSGVDEQYFGPGTRLTVT.

This clonotype has at least ten counts. This chain connects TRBV5-1 to TRBJ1-1; D remains unclear. V lost 1 base to trimming and J lost 0 bases, with 16 bases between them. This CDR3 has 17 amino acids. Germline CDR1 reads SGHRS; CDR2 reads YFSETQ. The CDR3, as DNA: TGCGCCAGCAGCTTGACCATTGACGCGGGCCTGAACACTGAAGCTTTCTTT. This encodes CASSLTIDAGLNTEAFF.

The rearrangement uses TRBV11-2 and TRBJ2-7; unclear D gene. Trimming removed 5 bases from V and 4 bases from J, with 12 bases in between. From germline, CDR1 is SGHAT and CDR2 FQNNGV. CDR3 size: 13 residues. The CDR3 bases are TGTGCCAGCAGCAAATCCCCCCTGTACGAGCAGTACTTC. It specifies CASSKSPLYEQYF. The full variable domain, in which reference TRBV11-2 and TRBJ2-7 provide the parts outside the CDR3, is EAGVAQSPRYKIIEKRQSVAFWCNPISGHATLYWYQQILGQGPKLLIQFQNNGVVDDSQLPKDRFSAERLKGVDSTLKIQPAKLEDSAVYLCASSKSPLYEQYFGPGTRLTVT.

This clonotype has a handful of counts. The chain employs TRBV2 and TRBJ2-4; perhaps TRBD1 as D (6 bases). The CDR3 runs to 17 residues. V lost 3 bases to trimming and J lost 1 base, with 16 bases between them. Germline assignment: CDR1 SNHLY and CDR2 FYNNEI. This CDR3 is CASSESYWDKAKNIQYF. DNA for the CDR3: TGTGCCAGCAGTGAGAGTTATTGGGACAAGGCCAAAAACATTCAGTACTTC.

This clonotype was detected many times. The chain uses TRBV7-9 and TRBJ1-6, with D unresolved. The V gene's germline CDR1 is SEHNR and CDR2 FQNEAQ (reference sequence). The V end was cut by 1 base, the J end by 5 bases, with 6 bases between. The CDR3 is 14 amino acids. The chain's CDR3 is CASSLEADNSPLHF. CDR3 nucleotide sequence: TGTGCCAGCAGCTTAGAGGCCGATAATTCACCCCTCCACTTT.

This clonotype was counted a few times. This rearrangement joins TRBV27 to TRBJ2-2; D unclear. Looked up from germline, CDR1 is MNHEY and CDR2 is SMNVEV (reference sequence). The CDR3 runs to 13 residues. Trimming shortened V by 11 bases and J by 0 bases, and 10 bases separated the two germline ends. The CDR3 DNA follows: TGTGCCGCCCACGGGTCGAACACCGGGGAGCTGTTTTTT. This gives the protein CAAHGSNTGELFF.

This clonotype has a count of ten or more. This chain joins TRBV24-1 and TRBJ2-1, with 10 bases lining up with TRBD1. Germline assignment: CDR1 KGHDR and CDR2 SFDVKD. The CDR3 runs to 17 residues. J lost 8 bases, V lost 3 bases, and 12 bases had no gene match. CDR3 sequence: CATSDPNPGQGFDEQFF. The CDR3 DNA reads TGTGCCACCAGTGATCCCAATCCGGGACAGGGGTTCGATGAGCAGTTCTTC.

Concerning this clonotype itself: One end of the junction varies from germline; a read error may be responsible. This sequence joins TRBV7-9 and TRBJ2-7; TRBD1 aligns across 7 bases. This CDR3 region has 15 residues. Germline-derived CDR1 and CDR2 are SEHNR and FQNEAQ (reference sequence). The CDR3 spells CASSFGQAIHYELYF. The CDR3 bases are TGTGCCAGCAGCTTCGGACAGGCGATACACTACGAGCTGTACTTC.

Comments on this clonotype: At one end, the junction sequence differs from germline, possibly due to a read error. The rearrangement uses TRBV28 and TRBJ1-1; possibly TRBD1 for D (6 bases). The CDR3 spans 14 residues. Germline V lookup: CDR1 MDHEN, CDR2 SYDVKM. The DNA of the CDR3 is TGCGCCAGCAGTTTCGTCATGGGGGGCTATGAAGCTTTCTTT. As protein: CASSFVMGGYEAFF.

This clonotype has only a few counts. CDR3 coding DNA: TGCGCCAGCAGCCCGGACAGGGGGCGTGTATTTGGCTACACCTTC. Translating it yields CASSPDRGRVFGYTF. V is TRBV4-3 and J is TRBJ1-2, with 11 bases that match TRBD1. The CDR3 spans 15 residues. Germline V gene data show CDR1 as LGHNA and CDR2 as YSLEER. J lost 7 bases, V lost 4 bases, and 8 bases had no gene match.

This sequence joins TRBV7-2 and TRBJ2-1; D is perhaps TRBD1 (7 bases). The CDR3 runs 17 residues. V dropped 5 bases and J dropped 3 bases, with 20 bases sitting between them. The germline gives CDR1 SGHTA, CDR2 FQGNSA. This CDR3 reads CASSRPRQGGSYNEQFF. CDR3 nucleotide sequence: TGTGCCAGCAGCCGACCCAGACAGGGAGGTAGCTACAATGAGCAGTTCTTC.

There are a few counts of this clonotype. This chain links TRBV7-3 with TRBJ2-1; a weak D match, TRBD1 (6 bases). V lost 5 bases to trimming and J lost 3 bases, with 11 bases between them. Per germline, CDR1 SGHTA and CDR2 FQGTGA. The CDR3 extends over 14 amino acids. CDR3 bases: TGTGCCAGCAGCCAGGGGACGGTCTACAATGAGCAGTTCTTC. This encodes CASSQGTVYNEQFF.

A few counts support this clonotype. The chain combines TRBV4-2 with TRBJ2-7, with D uncertain. Per the germline V gene, CDR1 is LGHNA and CDR2 is YNFKEQ. V shed 1 base and J shed 3 bases, with 13 bases lying between them. The length of the CDR3 is 15 residues. CDR3 nucleotide sequence: TGTGCCAGCAGCCAAGGACTGGAGCACTTCTACGAGCAGTACTTC. Translation: CASSQGLEHFYEQYF.

The chain has TRBV20-1 and TRBJ2-5, with 11 bases identical to TRBD2. Germline values: CDR1 DFQATT, CDR2 SNEGSKA (reference sequence). The CDR3 loop spans 18 amino acids. V was pared by 1 base and J by 0 bases, with 10 bases of the junction left unmatched. The CDR3 DNA follows: TGCAGTGCTAGAGGGGTCGGGGCTAGCGGGGGGAACCAAGAGACCCAGTACTTC. This gives the protein CSARGVGASGGNQETQYF.

The chain combines TRBV10-3 with TRBJ2-1, with a possible D match to TRBD1 (6 bases). CDR1 ENHRY and CDR2 SYGVKD come from the germline V gene. There are 15 residues in the CDR3. The V gene lost 4 bases and the J gene lost 2 bases, with 12 bases spanning the gap. CDR3 nucleotide sequence: TGTGCCATCAGTGGAACCGGGACAACCTACAATGAGCAGTTCTTC. Translated: CAISGTGTTYNEQFF.

This clonotype has only a few counts. The genes are TRBV16 and TRBJ2-7; TRBD2 matches 8 bases. From germline, CDR1 is KGHSY and CDR2 FQNENV. V was pared by 3 bases and J by 1 base, with 11 bases of the junction left unmatched. This CDR3 region has 17 residues. The CDR3 coding sequence is TGTGCCAGCAGCCAGCCCTGGCGGGGGGAAAGATCCTACGAGCAGTACTTC. Translating gives CASSQPWRGERSYEQYF.

This clonotype was recorded a few times. This sequence joins TRBV20-1 and TRBJ1-5; a weak D match, TRBD1 (6 bases). Trimming removed 2 bases at V and 3 bases at J, with 17 bases between. Germline loops: CDR1 DFQATT, CDR2 SNEGSKA (reference sequence). The CDR3 runs to 16 residues. This chain's CDR3 is CSARRAGQLINQPQHF. DNA for the CDR3: TGCAGTGCTAGAAGGGCGGGACAACTGATCAATCAGCCCCAGCATTTT.